This T cell receptor beta chain appears in the sequencing data of a study of T cell clonotyping in hematopoietic cell transplantation. The ends lost 5 bases at V and 1 base at J; junction bases unmatched: 5. Germline CDR1 is MGHRA and CDR2 is YSYEKL. The CDR3 extends over 16 amino acids. This clone was counted once. Antigen: not known. TCRdb's table, derived via immunoSEQ multiplex PCR, lists solely in-frame clones and lacks some. This sample has 13,000 to 15,000 clones, with approximately 97% found just once. Study observations and caveats: No sorting was done, leaving CD4 and CD8 contributions mixed. Few recipient clonotypes overlapped donors; over 95% were de novo at given depth. Pathologically expanded recipient clonotypes increased progressively from day 30 to day 180 as diversity fell.

The sample in question was peripheral blood mononuclear cells, obtained 30 days after allogeneic stem cell transplant. The source of this sequence is a female patient aged 45-65 years who had an allogeneic stem cell transplant from an unrelated donor, so T cells may come from the graft donor. Some clones in this sample may be carry-over from other donors' samples. The chain uses TRBV4-1 and TRBJ2-2; TRBD1 aligns across 9 bases. CDR3 nucleotide sequence: TGCGCCAGCAGCACTCCGGGACAGGGGAACACCGGGGAGCTGTTTTTT. Translating it yields CASSTPGQGNTGELFF.